This is a list of T cell receptor beta chains from one sample in a study of blood T cell repertoires in COVID-19. Sequencing used immunoSEQ multiplex PCR; TCRdb keeps in-frame clones, though not all of them. The table shows approximately 67,000 clones, with 87% occurring only once. Sample: peripheral blood. All receptors derive from a woman of 80 years or more with acute or convalescent COVID-19. Both conserved end residues are trimmed from each CDR3. Fields, in order: J gene, V gene, CDR3 protein.

j_gene: TRBJ2-7; v_gene: TRBV7-2; CDR3aa: ASSLAGTAPSEQY
j_gene: TRBJ1-2; v_gene: TRBV10-3; CDR3aa: AINAEGQGAIGYT
j_gene: TRBJ1-6; v_gene: TRBV7-2; CDR3aa: ASSSQAQNSPLH
j_gene: TRBJ2-1; v_gene: TRBV7-2; CDR3aa: ASSEYGGRLYNEQF
j_gene: TRBJ2-5; v_gene: TRBV20-1; CDR3aa: SASKPETQY
j_gene: TRBJ1-6; v_gene: TRBV27; CDR3aa: ASSFQADRSYNSPLH
j_gene: TRBJ2-7; v_gene: TRBV7-6; CDR3aa: ASSPPGRTEQY
j_gene: TRBJ2-5; v_gene: TRBV6-2/TRBV6-3; CDR3aa: ASSPYTYGLASGETQY
j_gene: TRBJ1-2; v_gene: TRBV28; CDR3aa: ASSFSTMGGYT
j_gene: TRBJ1-5; v_gene: TRBV28; CDR3aa: ASRSGAWRPQH
j_gene: TRBJ2-3; v_gene: TRBV18; CDR3aa: ASSSGTDTQY
j_gene: TRBJ1-2; v_gene: TRBV5-4; CDR3aa: ASSRVGNVGYT
j_gene: TRBJ1-3; v_gene: TRBV28; CDR3aa: ASSLPQGRNTIY
j_gene: TRBJ1-1; v_gene: TRBV5-6; CDR3aa: ASSSLKEGHMNTEAF
j_gene: TRBJ2-7; v_gene: TRBV7-2; CDR3aa: ASSLGRGNFYEQY
j_gene: TRBJ2-1; v_gene: TRBV4-1; CDR3aa: ASSHQQGWNEQF
j_gene: TRBJ1-3; v_gene: TRBV24-1; CDR3aa: ATSNLNTIY
j_gene: TRBJ2-2; v_gene: TRBV18; CDR3aa: ASSPRAAGGPITGELF
j_gene: TRBJ2-3; v_gene: TRBV6-5; CDR3aa: ASSYSRADTQY
j_gene: TRBJ2-2; v_gene: TRBV3-1/TRBV3-2; CDR3aa: ASSQGRVDGELF
j_gene: TRBJ2-7; v_gene: TRBV3-1/TRBV3-2; CDR3aa: ASRRTGPLYEQY
j_gene: TRBJ1-2; v_gene: TRBV4-2; CDR3aa: ASRAGQGLSGYT
j_gene: TRBJ1-5; v_gene: TRBV4-1; CDR3aa: ASSPGLRDRGRRQPQH
j_gene: TRBJ2-1; v_gene: TRBV7-2; CDR3aa: ASSLGPSGAYNEQF
j_gene: TRBJ2-3; v_gene: TRBV5-1; CDR3aa: ASSLVSGVGTDTQY
j_gene: TRBJ2-7; v_gene: TRBV6-2/TRBV6-3; CDR3aa: ASSYSQTSGLPREEQY
j_gene: TRBJ2-3; v_gene: TRBV5-1; CDR3aa: ASSLGVPPPGQWTDTQY
j_gene: TRBJ1-3; v_gene: TRBV6-5; CDR3aa: ASSRGAGGNTIY
j_gene: TRBJ2-2; v_gene: TRBV6-5; CDR3aa: ASIGQGAVGELF
j_gene: TRBJ2-7; v_gene: TRBV5-1; CDR3aa: ASSLDRYEQY
j_gene: TRBJ2-1; v_gene: TRBV24-1; CDR3aa: ATSVPHVGGLEQF
j_gene: TRBJ2-7; v_gene: TRBV21-1; CDR3aa: ASSKVASGIHEQY
j_gene: TRBJ1-1; v_gene: TRBV5-1; CDR3aa: ASSSGAPGTGSTEAF
j_gene: TRBJ1-2; v_gene: TRBV18; CDR3aa: ASSQRQDGYT
j_gene: TRBJ2-2; v_gene: TRBV9; CDR3aa: ASSARRSGPIRTGELF
j_gene: TRBJ1-1; v_gene: TRBV5-1; CDR3aa: ASSQGGRNEAF
j_gene: TRBJ2-7; v_gene: TRBV4-3; CDR3aa: ASSQQTGYGFGHEQY
j_gene: TRBJ1-2; v_gene: TRBV7-9; CDR3aa: ASSSGGYGYT
j_gene: TRBJ2-2; v_gene: TRBV11-2; CDR3aa: ASSSRTVGTGELF
j_gene: TRBJ1-3; v_gene: TRBV3-1/TRBV3-2; CDR3aa: ASSPGQGSSGNTIY
j_gene: TRBJ1-4; v_gene: TRBV5-1; CDR3aa: ASSLYRYNEKLF
j_gene: TRBJ1-1; v_gene: TRBV28; CDR3aa: ASSVTGRNTEAF
j_gene: TRBJ2-3; v_gene: TRBV5-1; CDR3aa: ASSSLYSTDTQY
j_gene: TRBJ1-6; v_gene: TRBV9; CDR3aa: ASSVEGREDSPLH
j_gene: TRBJ2-7; v_gene: TRBV28; CDR3aa: ASSRNRGAYSYEQY
j_gene: TRBJ1-3; v_gene: TRBV27; CDR3aa: ASSPLYRTGNTIY